This passage covers 21 T cell receptor beta chains from one sample sequenced in a study of T cells after yellow fever vaccination. A single record per CDR3 protein comes from TCRdb applying MiXCR to the 5' RACE reads. The sample contains nearly 350,000 distinct CDR3 sequences, less than 9.5% of which appear only once. The sample was PBMCs, taken more than 40 days after the first yellow fever vaccination. Receptor source: a man aged 18 to 30 who received the YFV17D yellow fever vaccine.

This clonotype was counted between two and nine times. The chain employs TRBV29-1 and TRBJ1-1; D perhaps matches TRBD1 (5 bases). Trimming removed 7 bases from V and 10 bases from J, with 22 bases in between. Per the germline V gene, CDR1 is SQVTM and CDR2 is ANQGSEA. The CDR3 loop spans 13 amino acids. Written as DNA, the CDR3 is TGCAGCGGGGGAGAAGGGACGGTGAGGGGAGCTTTCTTT. Translating it yields CSGGEGTVRGAFF.

This clonotype has a handful of counts. V is TRBV4-3 and J is TRBJ2-7, with D hard to call. The CDR3 totals 13 residues. Germline loops: CDR1 LGHNA, CDR2 YSLEER. The V end lost 0 bases, the J end lost 3 bases, and 6 bases lay between the germline ends. Here the CDR3 DNA reads TGCGCCAGCAGCCAAGATGGTTACTACGAGCAGTACTTC. The encoded protein is CASSQDGYYEQYF.

This clonotype was found a few times. CDR3 sequence (DNA): TGTGCCAGTAGAAAAAACAGGGGTAGTCCGAACACCGGGGAGCTGTTTTTT. Residues: CASRKNRGSPNTGELFF. This rearrangement joins TRBV19 to TRBJ2-2, with 7 bases fitting TRBD1. Germline V CDR1 and CDR2: LNHDA, SQIVND (reference sequence). Germline trimming cut 6 bases from V and 0 bases from J; bases unmatched to any gene: 10. CDR3 length: 17 amino acids.

The rearrangement uses TRBV5-6 and TRBJ1-1, with D perhaps matching TRBD1 (6 bases). Germline CDR1 and CDR2: SGHDT and YYEEEE. Trimming pared 0 bases from V and 1 base from J, leaving 16 bases between. The CDR3 runs 17 residues. CDR3: CASSLERGARGNTEAFF. As DNA, the CDR3 is TGTGCCAGCAGCTTGGAACGGGGGGCGAGGGGGAACACTGAAGCTTTCTTT.

This clonotype came up a few times. The chain links TRBV6-5 to TRBJ2-5, with a tentative D call TRBD2 (6 bases). Trimming stripped 4 bases from V and 3 bases from J, with 15 bases between. CDR1 is MNHEY and CDR2 is SVGAGI in the germline V gene. The CDR3 has 15 residues. This CDR3 reads CASSSDGGGEETQYF. The CDR3, as DNA: TGTGCCAGCAGTTCTGATGGGGGAGGTGAAGAGACCCAGTACTTC.

This clonotype was picked up many times. The V call is TRBV7-2, the J call TRBJ2-3; D ambiguous. Trimming stripped 4 bases from V and 8 bases from J, with 4 bases between. Germline V gene data show CDR1 as SGHTA and CDR2 as FQGNSA. The CDR3 consists of 10 residues. The CDR3 region has the DNA TGTGCCAGCAGCTCGGGTACGCAGTATTTT. It encodes CASSSGTQYF.

The chain links TRBV7-2 to TRBJ2-5, with D unresolved. The CDR3 is 15 residues long. V was clipped by 4 bases and J by 5 bases, with 17 bases between them. CDR1 and CDR2 from the germline V gene are SGHTA and FQGNSA. CDR3 sequence: CASSSEPLSKETQYF. For the CDR3, the DNA is TGTGCCAGCAGCTCTGAACCCCTTTCTAAGGAGACCCAGTACTTC. Based on the CDR3 plus reference TRBV7-2 and TRBJ2-5, the full variable domain is GAGVSQSPSNKVTEKGKDVELRCDPISGHTALYWYRQSLGQGLEFLIYFQGNSAPDKSGLPSDRFSAERTGGSVSTLTIQRTQQEDSAVYLCASSSEPLSKETQYFGPGTRLLVL.

The chain uses TRBV6-2 or TRBV6-3 and TRBJ2-7; no definite D call. Trimming took off 5 bases at V and 3 bases at J, with 5 bases between the two ends. This CDR3 has 11 amino acids. Germline assignment: CDR1 MNHEY and CDR2 SVGEGT. The CDR3: CASSPLYEQYF. The CDR3 DNA reads as TGTGCCAGCAGTCCTCTCTACGAGCAGTACTTC.

The table lists this clonotype with many counts. The V gene is TRBV12-3 or TRBV12-4, the J gene TRBJ1-2; the D is unclear. Trimming removed 3 bases at V and 2 bases at J, with 4 bases between. This CDR3 spans 12 amino acids. The CDR3 loop is CASSFSNYGYTF. As DNA, the CDR3 is TGTGCCAGCAGTTTTAGCAACTATGGCTACACCTTC.

This clonotype was seen more than once but under ten times. The chain couples TRBV7-2 to TRBJ2-3, with unresolved D. The CDR3 runs 13 residues. V lost 5 bases to trimming and J lost 6 bases, with 12 bases between them. Germline V lookup: CDR1 SGHTA, CDR2 FQGNSA. The CDR3 region is CASSRLTGDTQYF. The DNA for the CDR3 is TGTGCCAGCAGCCGTCTGACCGGGGATACGCAGTATTTT. The full variable domain, completed using reference TRBV7-2 and TRBJ2-3, is GAGVSQSPSNKVTEKGKDVELRCDPISGHTALYWYRQSLGQGLEFLIYFQGNSAPDKSGLPSDRFSAERTGGSVSTLTIQRTQQEDSAVYLCASSRLTGDTQYFGPGTRLTVL.

This clonotype was counted between two and nine times. V and J are TRBV5-1 and TRBJ1-6, with TRBD1 as a possible D gene (6 bases). The CDR3 runs to 18 residues. Trimming pared 4 bases from V and 8 bases from J, leaving 25 bases between. CDR1 is SGHRS and CDR2 is YFSETQ in the germline V gene. The CDR3 here is CASSPYGPTGGVDSPLHF. The CDR3 nucleotides read TGCGCCAGCAGCCCGTACGGACCCACCGGGGGCGTAGATTCACCCCTCCACTTT.

This clonotype appeared many times. This sequence joins TRBV5-1 and TRBJ2-7; D possibly corresponds to TRBD2 (6 bases). CDR3 size: 12 residues. Trimming stripped 3 bases from V and 3 bases from J, with 7 bases between. CDR1 is SGHRS, CDR2 YFSETQ, per germline. CDR3 nucleotides: TGCGCCAGCAGCTCGGAGGGCTACGAGCAGTACTTC. It is translated as CASSSEGYEQYF. The full variable domain, in which reference TRBV5-1 and TRBJ2-7 provide the parts outside the CDR3, is KAGVTQTPRYLIKTRGQQVTLSCSPISGHRSVSWYQQTPGQGLQFLFEYFSETQRNKGNFPGRFSGRQFSNSRSEMNVSTLELGDSALYLCASSSEGYEQYFGPGTRLTVT.

This clonotype was counted many times. The chain links TRBV6-1 to TRBJ1-6, with 8 bases aligning to TRBD1. CDR3 length: 13 amino acids. Germline V gene lookup returns CDR1 MNHNS and CDR2 SASEGT. Germline trimming cut 11 bases from V and 5 bases from J; bases unmatched to any gene: 5. The CDR3 spells CAVTDRDNSPLHF. The CDR3 DNA reads as TGTGCCGTAACGGACAGGGATAATTCACCCCTCCACTTT.

This rearrangement joins TRBV7-2 to TRBJ2-7, with D perhaps matching TRBD1 (6 bases). Between the trimmed V and J ends, which lost 6 bases and 7 bases, there was a span of 22 bases. The CDR3 covers 15 residues. Germline V gene lookup returns CDR1 SGHTA and CDR2 FQGNSA. The CDR3 spells CASRPTGAPRGEQYF. The DNA of the CDR3 is TGTGCCAGCAGGCCGACAGGAGCTCCTCGGGGTGAGCAGTACTTC.

This clonotype was picked up a small number of times. The V and J genes are TRBV18 and TRBJ2-3, with no clear D. From germline, CDR1 is KGHSH and CDR2 LQKENI. The CDR3 has 12 residues. V lost 3 bases, J lost 5 bases, and 6 bases lay in between. Here the CDR3 reads CASSPSRDTQYF. The CDR3 nucleotides read TGTGCCAGCTCACCTTCCAGAGATACGCAGTATTTT.

The V and J genes are TRBV5-1 and TRBJ1-5; no definite D call. The CDR3 is 15 residues long. Germline-derived CDR1 and CDR2 are SGHRS and YFSETQ. V dropped 0 bases and J dropped 0 bases, with 7 bases sitting between them. The CDR3 spells CASSLGENSNQPQHF. CDR3 coding DNA: TGCGCCAGCAGCTTGGGGGAAAATAGCAATCAGCCCCAGCATTTT.

The rearrangement joins TRBV10-3 to TRBJ2-1, with 10 bases matching TRBD2. V shed 5 bases and J 6 bases; nucleotides not matched to a gene: 1. The CDR3 runs 13 residues. The V gene's germline CDR1 is ENHRY and CDR2 SYGVKD. The CDR3 here is CAISSGGANEQFF. CDR3 DNA sequence: TGTGCCATCAGTAGCGGGGGGGCCAATGAGCAGTTCTTC.

The gene calls are TRBV3-1 and TRBJ2-5, with 7 positions matching TRBD2. Trimming at V came to 1 base and at J to 5 bases, leaving 7 bases not matched to a gene. CDR1 and CDR2 (germline): LGHDT, YNNKEL (reference sequence). The CDR3 has 15 amino acids. Here the CDR3 reads CASSQVSGGGETQYF. CDR3 bases: TGTGCCAGCAGCCAAGTCAGCGGCGGGGGTGAGACCCAGTACTTC.

This clonotype was seen a handful of times. This chain links TRBV20-1 with TRBJ2-7, with D maybe TRBD2 (7 bases). V was pared by 5 bases and J by 7 bases, with 18 bases between. Germline V gene sequence: CDR1 DFQATT, CDR2 SNEGSKA (reference sequence). CDR3 length: 13 residues. In DNA form, the CDR3 reads TGCAGTGCTGCCGAGGGGGGGCTTTGGGAGCAGTACTTC. Amino acid sequence: CSAAEGGLWEQYF.

This clonotype showed up just a few times. The chain combines TRBV12-3 or TRBV12-4 with TRBJ1-2; D unclear. CDR3 size: 15 residues. V was shortened by 3 bases and J by 2 bases, with 13 bases between the two germline ends. The DNA of the CDR3 is TGTGCCAGCAGTTTCGGGCCGGCGGTAAACTATGGCTACACCTTC. The encoded protein is CASSFGPAVNYGYTF.

Many counts were recorded for this clonotype. The chain has TRBV7-2 and TRBJ2-1, with 10 bases matching TRBD2. Losses at the gene ends were 5 bases for V and 9 bases for J; bases not matched to a gene: 16. From germline, CDR1 is SGHTA and CDR2 FQGNSA. This CDR3 comprises 17 residues. The CDR3 DNA reads as TGTGCCAGCAGCCCCCCGGGGGGAGCGGGGGGGCAGGGTGAGCAGTTCTTC. Translated, it gives CASSPPGGAGGQGEQFF.